These T cell receptor beta chains were read from a single sample in a study of T cells in Graves' hyperthyroidism and ophthalmopathy. TCRdb re-analysed the multiplex PCR reads in MiXCR, keeping a single row per CDR3 protein. The sample carries tens of thousands of distinct CDR3 sequences, roughly 49% recorded once. The material sequenced was blood. The source is a woman aged 30 to 39 with Graves' ophthalmopathy. The CDR3 runs from the conserved cysteine through the conserved F or W. The D gene is left open where the match is weak. The size of a clone is reported for some rows only, either as once, few or many, or as a class for expanded clones.

V	J	D	size	DNA	CDR3
TRBV5-1	TRBJ2-7	.	.	TGCGCGAGCAGCTCAGCAGTGGACGAGCAGTACTTC	CASSSAVDEQYF
TRBV28	TRBJ1-2	.	many	TGTGCCAGCGGCCATGGCTACACCTTC	CASGHGYTF
TRBV7-2	TRBJ2-7	.	.	TGTGCCAGCAGCCCGACTCGGGTCTCCTACGAGCAGTACTTC	CASSPTRVSYEQYF
TRBV9	TRBJ2-1	TRBD2	.	TGTGCCAGCAGTGTAGACTCTAGCGGAGCAGCCTACAATGAGCAGTTCTTC	CASSVDSSGAAYNEQFF
TRBV7-9	TRBJ2-7	.	once	TGTGCCAGCAGCGCCCCAGGAAGCCACTACGAGCAGTACTTC	CASSAPGSHYEQYF
TRBV25-1	TRBJ2-1	TRBD2	.	TGTGCCAGCAGTGAATCGGACGCGGGAGGGCCTGGTGAGCAGTTCTTC	CASSESDAGGPGEQFF
TRBV7-9	TRBJ1-4	TRBD1	.	TGTGCCAACAGCATCGGACAGGGGAATAATGAAAAACTGCTTTTT	CANSIGQGNNEKLLF
TRBV10-3	TRBJ2-1	.	.	TGTGCCATCAGGACAGAAGCTTACAATGAGCAGTTCTTC	CAIRTEAYNEQFF
TRBV19	TRBJ1-5	.	.	TGTGCCAGTAAAGGACCGATCAATCAGCCCCAGCATTTT	CASKGPINQPQHF
TRBV20-1	TRBJ2-1	.	many	TGCAGTGCTAGAGTCCGTGGGACCAACGACAATGAGCAGTTCTTC	CSARVRGTNDNEQFF
TRBV7-3	TRBJ2-6	.	.	TGTGCTAGCAGCGGGCAAAGGGTGACTGGGGCCAACGTCCTGACTTTC	CASSGQRVTGANVLTF
TRBV12-3/TRBV12-4	TRBJ2-2	TRBD1	many	TGTGCCAGCAGACGTAGACAGGGCGCCGGGGAGCTGTTTTTT	CASRRRQGAGELFF
TRBV2	TRBJ2-1	TRBD2	many	TGTGCCAGCAGTTTAGTAGCGGGGTCCTACAATGAGCAGTTCTTC	CASSLVAGSYNEQFF
TRBV28	TRBJ1-1	.	many	TGTGCCAGCGGGAGCACTGAAGCTTTCTTT	CASGSTEAFF
TRBV20-1	TRBJ2-2	TRBD1	.	TGCAGTGCTAGAGATCTCACAGGGGGCCTCGGGGAGCTGTTTTTT	CSARDLTGGLGELFF
TRBV2	TRBJ2-7	.	.	TGTGCCAGCAGTGTGTTACGACAGGACTCCGAGCAGTACTTC	CASSVLRQDSEQYF
TRBV20-1	TRBJ1-4	.	.	TGCAGTGCTACCTATCTAGCGGGAGTTGAAAAACTGTTTTTT	CSATYLAGVEKLFF
TRBV7-8	TRBJ1-1	.	many	TGTGCCAGCAGCTCCTACCGGGATCAGAACACTGAAGCTTTCTTT	CASSSYRDQNTEAFF
TRBV5-1	TRBJ2-7	TRBD1	many	TGCGCCAGCAGCTGGGGGGGGACAGGGATATACGAGCAGTACTTC	CASSWGGTGIYEQYF
TRBV2	TRBJ2-3	.	many	TGTGCCAGCAAGGCCCTGGGGCTTACCACAGATACGCAGTATTTT	CASKALGLTTDTQYF
TRBV9	TRBJ2-5	TRBD2	.	TGTGCCAGCAGCGTACCGGGACTAGCGGGAGTGGAGACCCAGTACTTC	CASSVPGLAGVETQYF
TRBV12-3/TRBV12-4	TRBJ2-5	.	.	TGTGCCAGCAGTTGGGGACGAAGCGGTGGGACCCAGTACTTC	CASSWGRSGGTQYF
TRBV19	TRBJ2-1	.	many	TGTGCCAGTAGTATAGGTGGGGGAAATGAGCAGTTCTTC	CASSIGGGNEQFF
TRBV4-1	TRBJ2-7	TRBD1	many	TGCGCCAGCAGCCAAGGAACAGGGGACGCCTACGAGCAGTACTTC	CASSQGTGDAYEQYF
TRBV15	TRBJ1-3	.	.	TGTGCCACCAGCAGACCATTTACCAACTATGGCTACACCATATATTTT	CATSRPFTNYGYTIYF
TRBV5-4	TRBJ1-2	TRBD1	.	TGTGCCAGCAGCGACGGACAGGAATCCCAGGGCTACACCTTC	CASSDGQESQGYTF
TRBV29-1	TRBJ2-7	TRBD1	.	TGCAGCAGTTCGACAGGGGGCCCCTACGAGCAGTACTTC	CSSSTGGPYEQYF
TRBV20-1	TRBJ1-4	.	.	TGCAGTGCTCTACCCCCGGGGTACGCTAATGAAAAACCGGTTTTT	CSALPPGYANEKPVF
TRBV16	TRBJ1-4	.	many	TGTGCCAGCAGCCAATCAGGAACTAATGAAAAACTGTTTTTT	CASSQSGTNEKLFF
TRBV5-1	TRBJ1-1	TRBD1	many	TGCGCCAGCAGCTTGGGGACAGGAGCTGAAGCTTTCTTT	CASSLGTGAEAFF
TRBV20-1	TRBJ1-1	.	.	TGCAGTGCTGGCCTTGAAGCTTTCTTT	CSAGLEAFF
TRBV28	TRBJ2-7	.	.	TGTGCCACCAGTTTAGAAAGGGGGGCGGCAGCTACCTACGAGCAGTACTTC	CATSLERGAAATYEQYF
TRBV5-5	TRBJ2-6	.	.	TGTGCCAGCAGCTTCGGAACAGGGGCCAACGTCCTGACTTTC	CASSFGTGANVLTF
TRBV28	TRBJ1-3	TRBD1	.	TGTGCCAGCAGTTTATCGACAGGGGGCCCTGGAAACACCATATATTTT	CASSLSTGGPGNTIYF
TRBV9	TRBJ2-3	TRBD2	.	TGTGCCAGCAGCAGGAAGGGGACTAGCGGGGGCACAGATACGCAGTATTTT	CASSRKGTSGGTDTQYF
TRBV5-4	TRBJ2-5	.	many	TGTGCCAGCAGCGGAAGGATAGGACAGAACCTTCAAGAGACCCAGTACTTC	CASSGRIGQNLQETQYF
TRBV29-1	TRBJ2-1	TRBD2	.	TGCAGCTTCTGGACTAGCGGGCGGAGCTCCTACAATGAGCAGTTCTTC	CSFWTSGRSSYNEQFF
TRBV7-6	TRBJ2-1	.	few	TGTGCCAGCAGCTTAGATCCCAATCAGCAGTTCTTC	CASSLDPNQQFF
TRBV28	TRBJ1-3	.	few	TGTGCCAGCAGTTCTGGGACCCGCTCTGGAAACACCATATATTTT	CASSSGTRSGNTIYF
TRBV2	TRBJ2-2	.	.	TGTGCCAGCAGTGGGGGGGCGAACACCGGGGAGCTGTTTTTT	CASSGGANTGELFF
TRBV7-2	TRBJ2-2	TRBD2	many	TGTGCCAGCAGCTTAGTAGCGGGGGTAAACACCGGGGAGCTGTTTTTT	CASSLVAGVNTGELFF
TRBV27	TRBJ1-1	.	.	TGTGCCAGCAGTTTCTTCCAGGGGCACACTGATGCGTTCTTT	CASSFFQGHTDAFF
TRBV28	TRBJ1-1	.	many	TGTGCCAGCGGGGCGGTGAACACTGAAGCTTTCTTT	CASGAVNTEAFF
TRBV10-1	TRBJ1-5	TRBD1	.	TGCGCCAGCAGTGAGGGAACGTCAGGGGGCGCACGTCAGCCCCAGCATTTT	CASSEGTSGGARQPQHF
TRBV28	TRBJ2-1	TRBD2	few	TGTGCCAGCAGTTTAGCCCTTAGGCTAGCGGGAGCCGGGAGGCAGTTCTTC	CASSLALRLAGAGRQFF